What follows is one T cell receptor (beta chain) and its context. The record originates from a study of control samples from healthy donors and cancer patients. Assay: immunoSEQ multiplex PCR; the TCRdb copy retains only in-frame clones and omits some. Of roughly 52,000 clones detected, around 97% appear once; the ten largest clones hold around 1.9%. Germline CDR1 is LNHDA and CDR2 is SQIVND (reference sequence). V was pared by 6 bases and J by 4 bases, with 9 bases of the junction left unmatched. The CDR3 has 15 amino acids. Sequencing used blood. The chain links TRBV19 to TRBJ2-5; 9 bases are shared with TRBD1. The TCR sequence derives from a woman aged 25-40 years in good health. The CDR3 sequence: CASSKQGAIGETQYF. The CDR3 region has the DNA TGTGCCAGTAGCAAACAGGGGGCAATAGGAGAGACCCAGTACTTC.